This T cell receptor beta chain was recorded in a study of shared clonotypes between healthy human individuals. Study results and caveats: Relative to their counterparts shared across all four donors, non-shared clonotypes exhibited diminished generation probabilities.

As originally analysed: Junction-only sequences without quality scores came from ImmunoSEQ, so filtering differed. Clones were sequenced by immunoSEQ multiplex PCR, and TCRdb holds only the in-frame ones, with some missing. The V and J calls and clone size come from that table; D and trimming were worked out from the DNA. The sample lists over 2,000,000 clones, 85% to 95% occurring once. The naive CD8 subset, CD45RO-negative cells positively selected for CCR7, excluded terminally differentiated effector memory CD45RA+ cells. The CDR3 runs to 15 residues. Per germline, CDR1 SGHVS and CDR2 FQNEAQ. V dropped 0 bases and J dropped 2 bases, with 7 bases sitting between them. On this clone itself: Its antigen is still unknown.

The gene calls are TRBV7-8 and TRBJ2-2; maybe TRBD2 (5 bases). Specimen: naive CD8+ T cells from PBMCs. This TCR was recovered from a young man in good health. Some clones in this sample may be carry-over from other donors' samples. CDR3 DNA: TGTGCCAGCAGCTTAGCAGGGAGCAACACCGGGGAGCTGTTTTTT. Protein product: CASSLAGSNTGELFF.